This T cell receptor beta chain was obtained from a study of blood T cell repertoires in COVID-19. TCRdb's table, derived via immunoSEQ multiplex PCR, lists solely in-frame clones and lacks some. The sample holds hundreds of thousands of clones, 86% seen once. Germline V gene data show CDR1 as MDHEN and CDR2 as SYDVKM. V was cut by 5 bases and J by 2 bases, with 10 bases left in between. The CDR3 extends over 15 amino acids. The sequence came from a woman aged 45 to 65 who had recovered from COVID-19. This sequence joins TRBV28 and TRBJ2-6, with D tentatively TRBD1 (6 bases). The specimen sequenced was PBMCs or T cells enriched from blood (not recorded which). DNA for the CDR3: TGTGCCAGCAGTAAAACAGGGACTGGGGCCAACGTCCTGACTTTC. Residues: CASSKTGTGANVLTF.